This T cell receptor beta chain was found in a study of T cell changes during pregnancy in multiple sclerosis. With V trimmed by 8 bases and J by 1 base, 8 bases remained unmatched. The CDR3 totals 14 residues. Germline assignment: CDR1 SEHNR and CDR2 FQNEAQ (reference sequence). Sequencing used immunoSEQ multiplex PCR; TCRdb keeps in-frame clones, though not all of them. The sample lists tens of thousands of clones, approximately 91% occurring once. Sequenced here: peripheral blood, sampled in the second trimester of pregnancy. The TCR originated in a female donor with multiple sclerosis, enrolled in a pregnancy study. The V call is TRBV7-9, the J call TRBJ2-7; the match to TRBD1 covers 7 bases. The CDR3 DNA reads as TGTGCCAGCGGTCTTCGCAGGGGGTCCTACGAGCAGTACTTC. Translated, it gives CASGLRRGSYEQYF. Filled out from reference TRBV7-9 and TRBJ2-7, the complete variable domain reads DTGVSQNPRHKITKRGQNVTFRCDPISEHNRLYWYRQTLGQGPEFLTYFQNEAQLEKSRLLSDRFSAERPKGSFSTLEIQRTEQGDSAMYLCASGLRRGSYEQYFGPGTRLTVT.